The present T cell receptor beta chain was sequenced within a study of T cells in Graves' hyperthyroidism and ophthalmopathy. Study-wide findings and caveats: Researchers report that a 13 V-J model separated ophthalmopathy from stable hyperthyroidism.

PBMCs were derived from about 10 ml fresh peripheral blood. This clonotype was recorded at least ten times. What it recognizes is unknown. Amplification yielded TCR beta CDR3 regions, with RNA transcripts as the source. The TCR CDR3 first-round RT-PCR relied on the HTBI primer set. TCRdb passed the multiplex PCR reads through MiXCR, listing each CDR3 protein once. Of under 400,000 distinct CDR3 sequences listed, approximately 17% were seen once; the top ten hold roughly a third. V lost 6 bases, J lost 4 bases, and 7 bases stayed unmatched. CDR3 size: 14 residues. CDR1 and CDR2 from the germline V gene are SGHRS and YFSETQ.

The sequenced sample consisted of blood. The chain recombines TRBV5-1 with TRBJ2-3; TRBD1 agrees at 8 bases. The receptor's source is a man aged 30 to 39 with Graves' hyperthyroidism. The DNA of the CDR3 is TGCGCCAGCATCCCGACAGGGGTGCCAGATACGCAGTATTTT. Translating gives CASIPTGVPDTQYF. Full variable domain (rest looked up from reference TRBV5-1 and TRBJ2-3): KAGVTQTPRYLIKTRGQQVTLSCSPISGHRSVSWYQQTPGQGLQFLFEYFSETQRNKGNFPGRFSGRQFSNSRSEMNVSTLELGDSALYLCASIPTGVPDTQYFGPGTRLTVL.